This T cell receptor beta chain was captured by sequencing in a study of blood T cell repertoires in COVID-19 (TCRdb year 2020). In terms of the full investigation: Collaborator samples came from the United States, Italy and Spain and covered acute and convalescent phases of COVID-19. The prospective study material was composed of cDNA or gDNA derived from T cells, B-cell-depleted T cells, or PBMCs. Subjects who had been exposed to COVID-19, were actively infected with it, or had recovered from it provided the deeply sampled blood TCRbeta repertoires that made up the dataset. The repertoires were released in a freely available public database intended as a resource for research on the immune response to SARS-CoV-2. The samples were drawn from the first 160 participants of the ongoing ImmuneRACE study and from some 1,300 subjects provided by 6 global collaborators. The sample metadata nearly always contained a de-identified subject ID, COVID-19 status, age in years and sex. Where available, HLA class I and class II types were taken from metadata supplied by the sample provider and were not determined by assay-based typing.

General findings and caveats noted by the study authors: How much clinical and demographic metadata was included differed by source and by participant, and the metadata was provided uncurated.

A note on this clone: Which antigen it targets is not known. The record has no base qualities; no much larger clone is one base away.

Trimming takes 6 bases from V and 5 bases from J, and the germline ends sit 16 bases apart. Including cysteine and phenylalanine, the CDR3 has 14 amino acids. This entry keeps only the CDR3 DNA: 42 bases, framed from base 1. In the germline V gene, CDR1 corresponds to MNHEY and CDR2 to SVGAGI. TCRbeta CDR3 regions were amplified from genomic DNA using the immunoSEQ Assay, a bias-controlled multiplex PCR. The study's own analysis went as follows. Within the assay, amplification of reference gene primers was used to estimate how many nucleated cells each sample contained. To quantify the absolute abundance of each unique TCRbeta CDR3 rearrangement, sequence reads were collapsed and filtered. Productive Simpson clonality was computed per sample as the square root of Simpson's diversity index over productive rearrangements. TCRdb obtained this table from immuneACCESS and retained in-frame rearrangements with V and J assigned. These tables miss some clones; where compared with another copy, unresolved V genes account for less than half of the shortfall, and the remainder is unexplained. The DNA gave D and trimming, while V, J and clone size come from that table. In this sample the table shows approximately 150,000 clones, 80% to 90% of which occur a single time. The top ten hold about 1.5% of the sample.

Collaborating institutions collected whole blood in K2EDTA tubes following their own protocols. Collaborator samples were shipped for TCRbeta analysis as frozen whole blood, isolated PBMCs, or DNA extracted from either sample type. The clonotype was recovered from a woman aged 55-69 years with acute or convalescent COVID-19. Sequencing input: peripheral blood. The sequence links TRBV6-5 to TRBJ1-1, with no confidently assigned D gene. Here is the DNA: TGTGCCAGCAGCCGGTCGGGAAGGTTGACTGAAGCTTTCTTT. It is translated as CASSRSGRLTEAFF.